This is a list of T cell receptor beta chains from one sample in a study of cytomegalovirus exposure and HLA in healthy donors. Clones were sequenced by immunoSEQ multiplex PCR, and TCRdb holds only the in-frame ones, with some missing. The data contain 150,000 to 200,000 clones, roughly four fifths of them seen just once; the ten biggest clones take up about 1.9%. The sequencing sample was made of PBMCs. Receptor source: a woman under 40 in good health and CMV-seropositive. The CDR3 runs from the conserved cysteine through the conserved F or W. The order of the fields is V gene, clone size, D gene, J gene, CDR3 DNA, CDR3 protein. A D gene is named only where the DNA matches it firmly. The size of a clone is reported for some rows only, either as once, few or many, or as a class for expanded clones.

TRBV29-1	-	TRBD1	TRBJ1-2	TGCAGCGTAACAGGGGGCTCATATGGCTACACCTTC	CSVTGGSYGYTF
TRBV7-2	-	-	TRBJ2-2	TGTGCCAGCAGCGCGGGGTCGAACACCGGGGAGCTGTTTTTT	CASSAGSNTGELFF
TRBV6-5	once	-	TRBJ1-2	TGTGCCAGCAGTTACCTTAACGGACAGTACTATGGCTACACCTTC	CASSYLNGQYYGYTF
TRBV27	-	-	TRBJ1-1	TGTGCCAGCAGTTTCTTGGCCCAGGGTGAAGCTTTCTTT	CASSFLAQGEAFF
TRBV7-6	-	-	TRBJ2-5	TGTGCCAGCAGCTTATCAGGGCTCCCCACCCAAGAGACCCAGTACTTC	CASSLSGLPTQETQYF
TRBV7-6	-	-	TRBJ2-2	TGTGCCAGCAGCTTATTGGCAGTGGCAATCGGGGAGCTGTTTTTT	CASSLLAVAIGELFF
TRBV4-3	few	-	TRBJ1-6	TGCGCCAGCAGCCAAGGGGAAGATATGGACTCAAATTCACCCCTCCACTTT	CASSQGEDMDSNSPLHF
TRBV5-1	-	TRBD1	TRBJ2-4	TGCGCCAGCAGCCAGTCACAGGGGATACCGGCCAAAAACATTCAGTACTTC	CASSQSQGIPAKNIQYF
TRBV25-1	few	TRBD1	TRBJ1-1	TGTGCCAGCAGTGACCCCCGACAGGGATCCTCTGAAGCTTTCTTT	CASSDPRQGSSEAFF
TRBV2	-	-	TRBJ1-1	TGTGCCAGCAGCGAGAAGACAGTTTACACTGAAGCTTTCTTT	CASSEKTVYTEAFF
TRBV7-9	-	-	TRBJ2-1	TGTGCCAGCAGCTTATCGGTCAATGAGCAGTTCTTC	CASSLSVNEQFF
TRBV7-8	-	-	TRBJ1-1	TGTGCCAGTCAGGGAACGATGAACACTGAAGCTTTCTTT	CASQGTMNTEAFF
TRBV5-6	-	TRBD1	TRBJ1-2	TGTGCCAGCAGCTTGGCAGGGACAGATGGCTACACCTTC	CASSLAGTDGYTF
TRBV30	-	-	TRBJ1-2	TGTGCCTGCCCCGGGAACTATGGCTACACCTTC	CACPGNYGYTF
TRBV5-1	-	TRBD1	TRBJ2-2	TGCGCCAGCAGCCAGCGGACAGGGGGTTACACCGGGGAGCTGTTTTTT	CASSQRTGGYTGELFF
TRBV29-1	few	TRBD1	TRBJ1-4	TGCAGCGTTGGGGACAGGGGAGTTGGAAAACTGTTTTTT	CSVGDRGVGKLFF
TRBV28	-	TRBD1	TRBJ1-2	TGTGCCAGCAGTACGTCCGGGACAGTACCCGAGGGCTACACCTTC	CASSTSGTVPEGYTF
TRBV30	once	TRBD2	TRBJ2-7	TGTGCCTGGACTAGCGGGAGGACCGACGAGCAGTACTTC	CAWTSGRTDEQYF
TRBV7-2	once	TRBD1	TRBJ1-1	TGTGCCAGCAGCTTTGCGGACAGGGAAGCTTTCTTT	CASSFADREAFF
TRBV6-1	-	-	TRBJ1-3	TGTGCCAGCAGCGTCAGCTCTGGAAACACCATATATTTT	CASSVSSGNTIYF
TRBV7-7	-	TRBD2	TRBJ2-3	TGTGCCAGCAGCCCCGGACTAGCCACAGATACGCAGTATTTT	CASSPGLATDTQYF
TRBV5-4	-	TRBD1	TRBJ2-5	TGTGCCAGCAGCATCCAGACAGGGATAGAGACCCAGTACTTC	CASSIQTGIETQYF
TRBV7-9	once	-	TRBJ1-2	TGTGCCAGCAGCTTAGTATCTGGCAGGGTTGGAGGCTACACCTTC	CASSLVSGRVGGYTF
TRBV4-3	-	-	TRBJ1-3	TGCGCCGGGGCGCGGGGGCTCGGAAACACCATATATTTT	CAGARGLGNTIYF
TRBV10-3	-	TRBD2	TRBJ2-7	TGTGCCATCAGTGAGCCGGGACTAGTCTCCGGGCAGTACTTC	CAISEPGLVSGQYF